This T cell receptor beta chain derives from a study of cytomegalovirus exposure and HLA in healthy donors (dated by TCRdb to 2017 to 2019). Context from the whole study: In an earlier analysis of 450 to 750 of the donors, around 300 Gb of sequence data and 90 million to 130 million unique TCR beta sequences from about 179 million T cells were reported. An early release covering roughly 600 HLA-typed donors comprised about 310 gigabases of sequencing data and approximately 80 million unique TCR sequences. Every repertoire in the discovery cohort had been generated on one and the same sequencing platform. HLA typing included class I and class II loci at four-digit resolution. A later genetic analysis took genome-wide SNP genotypes for about 65% of the 666 donors and used that subset as a discovery cohort. In an earlier analysis of more than 550 of the donors, high-throughput TCR beta sequencing was used to judge whether each TCR beta V gene segment behaved as functional or pseudogenic. Of the 300 to 450 genotyped donors, about 84% fell in the genetic ancestry cluster associated with self-reported Caucasian donors. Donor age, sex, ethnicity and CMV serostatus were collected together with the repertoire data. The later analysis used no new phenotypic data to find candidate immune exposures, relying instead on TCR beta sequences and their occurrence across donors. The aim of the study was to test whether cataloging public T cell receptors could identify signatures of past pathogen exposure. Among roughly 370 genotyped donors of the cohort, an average of about 240,000 unique TCR beta nucleotide sequences were sequenced per donor, roughly 20% of them non-productive. The T cell repertoires of around 730 subjects were profiled by immunosequencing and related to cytomegalovirus serostatus. Because of strong linkage in the cohort, roughly five DR-DQ haplotypes were treated as single units for association and clustering. To predict cytomegalovirus infection status, the study brought together high-throughput TCR immunosequencing, statistical association of individual TCRs with disease status, and machine learning. To study patterns of TCR occurrence, a later analysis re-analyzed previously published TCR beta repertoires from 600 to 750 donors and added high-resolution HLA genotyping. Typing coverage varied by locus: 629-630 donors for A, B, C, DRB1 and DQB1; roughly 520 for DQA1; approximately 610 for DPA1; roughly 470 for DPB1. Along with the roughly 670-subject first cohort, a separate validation cohort of around 120 different subjects was used. Study-level results and caveats: Several of the top co-occurrence clusters appeared to be linked to parvovirus B19, influenza, CMV and Epstein-Barr virus, according to a later analysis. It was suggested by the authors that the approach could potentially be generalized to other disease states and immunological phenotypes. A further reported finding was that TCR beta sequences accurately predicted the HLA-A and HLA-B alleles for most subjects in the first cohort. Approximately 18 rarely observed V segments, including chromosome 9 orphons, were excluded from the earlier analysis of 550 to 700 of the donors because counts were too low. Only TCR beta chains were sequenced in this cohort, and the absence of alpha or paired-chain data limited detectable features. According to a later analysis, TCR association rates differed among HLA loci, with DRB1 alleles showing the most associated TCRs and HLA-C alleles showing the fewest. In an earlier analysis of roughly 560 of the donors, most TCR beta V segments were observed in productive rearrangements about 87% or about 30% of the time, broadly matching IMGT annotations. Some IMGT-functional V segments, including TRBV6-2 and TRBV6-3, could not be told apart with the 87-base-pair reads, so those segments were excluded. The classifier was reported to diagnose cytomegalovirus status with high specificity and sensitivity in both the original cohort and the validation cohort. Immune exposure information for the cohort was limited to CMV serostatus. In a later genetic analysis, fewer N-insertions in productive TCRs were reported among donors in an Asian-associated ancestry cluster than the approximately 630-donor mean. In a later genetic analysis, a missense DCLRE1C variant was associated with V-gene and J-gene trimming of TCR beta chains, and the association was replicated in an independent cohort. Correlated functional status among segregating V segments might be attributable to linkage disequilibrium, but an unknown experimental factor could not be ruled out. A later analysis found that HLA-associated TCR beta chains were more clonally expanded and had lower generation probabilities than equally common non-associated chains. In vitro tests confirmed that a few of the cytomegalovirus-associated TCR beta chains recognize cytomegalovirus antigens. A total of about 150 TCR beta chains were listed by the study as associated with cytomegalovirus. Across donors, most TCR sequences were observed very rarely, whereas some public TCRs were present in many individuals. Strong co-occurrence of HLA alleles, especially DR and DQ, made assigning TCR associations to individual alleles difficult. A later analysis associated approximately 17,000 TCR beta sequences with specific HLA alleles at a false discovery rate of 0.05. Sequencing depth was assumed to be roughly uniform across donors in the presence/absence analyses, though that assumption may not hold. A later analysis found that most CMV-associated TCR beta chains appeared HLA-restricted, with HLA associations seemingly driven largely by CMV exposure. A cluster of highly shared sequence variants was judged likely to represent a technical artifact of the sequencing pipeline. Because HLA typing was unavailable for some donors at each locus, only the typed subset was used in association tests.

As regards this clone: Its target antigen remains unknown. Qualities for individual bases were not recorded, and no much larger clone is one base off.

The cohort consisted of approximately 670 healthy bone marrow donors. All cohort members were sampled while nominally healthy, although unrecorded immune exposures were likely present. The donor tested CMV seronegative and was one of the 352 seronegative cohort members. Each donor provided a peripheral blood sample, and peripheral blood mononuclear cells were used for TCR beta sequencing. Genomic DNA was extracted from the blood cell samples with the Qiagen DNeasy Blood Extraction Kit. Receptor libraries were prepared by the immunoSEQ multiplex PCR assay. A mixture of 60 forward primers for TCR Vbeta segments and 13 reverse primers for TCR Jbeta segments was used in the multiplex PCR. The CDR3 region of rearranged TCR beta genes was amplified from genomic DNA with a multiplex PCR assay. Amplified TCR beta libraries were sequenced as 87-base-pair reads on the Illumina HiSeq System. The source study handled its data this way. In a later analysis, tens of millions of unique TCR beta chains were counted across the approximately 670 repertoires, and approximately 11 million of these chains were shared by at least two donors. Raw reads were error-corrected and collapsed into unique sequences with a nearest-neighbor algorithm that merged closely related sequences to remove PCR and sequencing errors. Alignment of CDR3 sequences to IMGT reference sequences was used to assign V, D and J gene segments. For a sequence to be retained, a match of at least six nucleotides was required to both a V gene segment and a J gene segment. A rearrangement was called productive if the CDR3 had no stop codons and remained in frame with V and J, and every other rearrangement was called non-productive. CDR3 was defined by IMGT convention, running from the second conserved V-encoded cysteine to the conserved J-encoded phenylalanine. The earlier analysis of fewer than 750 of the donors excluded sequences that lacked an unambiguous match to a single V gene segment. In an earlier analysis of around 600 of the donors, V segments were called functional above 56.7% productive rearrangements and were called segregating when the between-donor standard deviation exceeded 5%. To diagnose cytomegalovirus status from the catalog of TCR beta chain sequences, a statistical classification framework was built. In a later analysis, TCR nucleotide sequences were compared against IMGT/GENE-DB human TR gene sequences so that V and J genes could be assigned. A later analysis assigned CDR3 sequences and most-parsimonious VDJ recombination scenarios with the TCRdist pipeline. In a later analysis, each TCR beta chain was defined by its CDR3 amino acid sequence together with its V-gene family, and reads lacking a unique V-gene family were excluded. To address suspected cross-contamination and a sequencing artifact, a later analysis removed several hundred highly shared, low-generation-probability nucleotide sequences. A later analysis calculated a clonal expansion index for each public chain from normalized within-repertoire ranks of inferred template counts. Generation probabilities in a later analysis came from a VDJ recombination model fitted to out-of-frame rearrangements, and those results were checked against IGoR. In a later analysis, TCR-TCR, TCR-HLA and TCR-CMV co-occurrence was scored with hypergeometric tests, and a repertoire-size bias correction was applied to TCR pairs. A later analysis estimated false discovery rates by permuting HLA or CMV assignments 20 times. In a later analysis, co-occurring TCRs were grouped using DBSCAN, and TCRdist sequence similarity was added for clustering within HLA-allele-positive subsets. Co-occurrence clustering excluded repertoires with fewer than 30,000 or more than 120,000 public chains, plus five with anomalous nucleotide sharing. TCRdb limited this immuneACCESS table to in-frame rearrangements with V and J called. A share of clones is missing; checked studies link under half to unresolved V genes, and the rest is unexplained. Clone size and the V and J calls come from that table; the DNA yielded D and trimming. The sample table contains about 180,000 clones; only one count was recorded for over 75% of them. The top ten clonotypes cover about 2.1% of the sample.

From a lookup of the germline V gene (reference sequence), CDR1 and CDR2 are LNHDA and SQIVND. Trimming takes 0 bases from V and 15 bases from J, and the germline ends sit 12 bases apart. There are 13 amino acids in the CDR3, from cysteine to phenylalanine inclusive. CDR3 DNA is the only sequence kept; it has 39 bases, read in frame from the first base. The V gene is TRBV19 and the J gene is TRBJ1-6; tentative D gene TRBD1, with 5 bases matching. Material for sequencing was PBMCs. The receptor was isolated from a woman younger than 45 in good health and CMV-seronegative. This receptor carries the CDR3 CASSIDRGGLLHF. The sequenced DNA is TGTGCCAGTAGTATAGATAGGGGAGGCCTCCTCCACTTT.